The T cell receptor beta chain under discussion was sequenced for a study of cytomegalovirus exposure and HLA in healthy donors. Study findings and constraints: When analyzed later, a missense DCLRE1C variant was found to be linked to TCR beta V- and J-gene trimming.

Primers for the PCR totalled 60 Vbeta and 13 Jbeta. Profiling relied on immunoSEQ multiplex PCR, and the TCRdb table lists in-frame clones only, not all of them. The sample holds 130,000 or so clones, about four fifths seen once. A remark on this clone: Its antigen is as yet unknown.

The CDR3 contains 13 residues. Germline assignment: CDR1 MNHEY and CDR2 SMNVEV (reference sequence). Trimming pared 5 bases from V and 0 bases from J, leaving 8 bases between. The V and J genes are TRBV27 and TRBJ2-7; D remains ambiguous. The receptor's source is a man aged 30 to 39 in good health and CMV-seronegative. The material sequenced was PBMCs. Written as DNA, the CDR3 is TGTGCCAGCAGTCCCGAGCCCTCCTACGAGCAGTACTTC. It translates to CASSPEPSYEQYF.